The TCR beta chain under discussion was sequenced for a study of cytomegalovirus exposure and HLA in healthy donors. Overall study context: The Caucasian-associated ancestry cluster contained 81% of the roughly 370 genotyped donors.

Findings and caveats of the study: Roughly even sequencing depth across donors was the assumption behind the presence/absence analyses. Using a false discovery rate of 0.05, a later analysis showed that fewer than 20,000 TCR beta sequences were associated with HLA alleles. Analyzed later, most CMV-associated TCR beta chains appeared HLA-restricted.

There are 14 residues in the CDR3. V trimming: 2 bases; J trimming: 4 bases; junction bases outside the gene matches: 3. Germline CDR1 and CDR2: GTSNPN and SVGIG (reference sequence). Vbeta (60) and Jbeta (13) primers were used in the PCR. Sequenced by immunoSEQ multiplex PCR; TCRdb stores in-frame clones only, minus some. The data contain over 120,000 clones, approximately 80% of them singletons. As regards this clone: Its target is not known.

The sequenced sample consisted of PBMCs. This sequence originates from a male donor in good health and CMV-seronegative. The V and J genes are TRBV30 and TRBJ2-1; 9 bases fit TRBD2. DNA for the CDR3: TGTGCCTGGAGTAGTAGCGGGGGATACAATGAGCAGTTCTTC. Translated: CAWSSSGGYNEQFF.